This T cell receptor (beta chain) was documented in a study of cytomegalovirus exposure and HLA in healthy donors (dated by TCRdb to 2015 to 2018). About the investigation overall: An earlier analysis of approximately 550 of the donors reported about 250 Gb of sequence data and 120 million or so unique TCR beta sequences from some 180 million T cells. About 280 gigabases of sequencing data and about 92 million unique TCR sequences made up an early release that covered 500 to 700 HLA-typed donors. The genetic ancestry cluster associated with self-reported Caucasian donors included 65% to 90% of the roughly 400 genotyped donors. The study aimed to test whether cataloging public T cell receptors could reveal signatures of past pathogen exposure. Using immunosequencing, the study profiled T cell repertoires from 666 subjects and related those repertoires to cytomegalovirus serostatus. Besides the first cohort of roughly 700 subjects, a separate validation cohort made up of 120 different subjects was used. To predict cytomegalovirus infection status, the study combined high-throughput TCR immunosequencing, statistical association of individual TCRs with disease status, and machine learning. In a later analysis, previously published TCR beta repertoires from about 670 donors were re-analyzed and high-resolution HLA genotyping was added so that TCR occurrence patterns could be studied. Rather than drawing on any new phenotypic data, the later analysis identified candidate immune exposures from TCR beta sequences and the way those sequences occurred across donors. In an earlier analysis of around 540 of the donors, high-throughput TCR beta sequencing was used to judge whether each TCR beta V gene segment behaved as functional or pseudogenic. Alongside the repertoire data, information on donor age, sex, ethnicity and CMV serostatus was compiled. A later genetic analysis used genome-wide SNP genotypes for about 65% of the roughly 700 donors, treating that subset as a discovery cohort. All discovery cohort repertoires had been generated using a single sequencing platform. Both class I and class II loci were covered by HLA typing, at four-digit resolution. The number of donors typed differed by locus, with roughly 620-630 for A, B, C, DRB1 and DQB1, roughly 520 for DQA1, over 600 for DPA1, and around 430 for DPB1. Because of strong linkage in the cohort, roughly five DR-DQ haplotypes were treated as single units for association and clustering. Across around 400 genotyped donors of the cohort, an average of roughly 230,000 unique TCR beta nucleotide sequences per donor were sequenced, and roughly a sixth of those sequences were non-productive. The paper as a whole reports these results and caveats: In this cohort, only TCR beta chains were sequenced, and detectable features were limited by the absence of alpha or paired-chain data. In an earlier analysis of approximately 590 of the donors, most TCR beta V segments appeared in productive rearrangements about 90% or about 30% of the time, broadly matching IMGT annotations. In a later analysis, several top co-occurrence clusters were reported to appear linked to parvovirus B19, influenza, CMV and Epstein-Barr virus. A cluster of highly shared sequence variants was judged likely to be a technical artifact of the sequencing pipeline. A further reported finding was that TCR beta sequences accurately predicted the HLA-A and HLA-B alleles for most subjects in the first cohort. A later analysis found that TCR association rates varied across HLA loci, with DRB1 alleles showing the most associated TCRs and HLA-C alleles the fewest. For the cohort, immune exposure information was limited to CMV serostatus. Compared with equally common non-associated chains, HLA-associated TCR beta chains in a later analysis were more clonally expanded and had lower generation probabilities. A later genetic analysis associated a missense DCLRE1C variant with V-gene and J-gene trimming of TCR beta chains, and an independent cohort replicated the association. In vitro tests confirmed that a few of the cytomegalovirus-associated TCR beta chains recognize cytomegalovirus antigens. In the study, around 150 TCR beta chains were listed as associated with cytomegalovirus. HLA typing was unavailable for some donors at each locus, so association tests used only the typed subset. A later genetic analysis reported fewer N-insertions in productive TCRs among donors in an Asian-associated ancestry cluster than the roughly 690-donor mean. Because counts were too low, some 17 rarely observed V segments, including chromosome 9 orphons, were left out of the earlier analysis of 587 of the donors. According to a later analysis, most CMV-associated TCR beta chains appeared to be HLA-restricted, and the HLA associations seemed to be driven largely by CMV exposure. The 87-base-pair reads could not distinguish some IMGT-functional V segments, including TRBV6-2 and TRBV6-3, so those segments were excluded. It was suggested by the authors that the approach could potentially be generalized to other disease states and immunological phenotypes. At a false discovery rate of 0.05, a later analysis linked around 17,000 TCR beta sequences to specific HLA alleles. Strong co-occurrence of HLA alleles, especially DR and DQ, made assigning TCR associations to individual alleles difficult. Most TCR sequences were observed very rarely across donors, whereas some public TCRs were present in many individuals. Cytomegalovirus status was reported to be diagnosed by the classifier with high specificity and sensitivity in both the original and validation cohorts. Roughly uniform sequencing depth across donors was assumed in presence/absence analyses, although this assumption may not hold. Correlated functional status among segregating V segments might be attributable to linkage disequilibrium, but an unknown experimental factor could not be ruled out.

The cohort comprised several hundred healthy bone marrow donors. All cohort members were sampled while nominally healthy, although unrecorded immune exposures were likely present. The donor was CMV seropositive and was included in the group of 250 to 300 seropositive cohort members. A peripheral blood sample was provided by each donor, and peripheral blood mononuclear cells were used for TCR beta sequencing. Genomic DNA extraction from the blood cell samples was performed with the Qiagen DNeasy Blood Extraction Kit. The library was built by means of the immunoSEQ multiplex PCR assay. For the multiplex PCR, a mixture combining 60 forward primers for TCR Vbeta segments and 13 reverse primers for TCR Jbeta segments was used. A multiplex PCR assay on genomic DNA amplified the CDR3 region of rearranged TCR beta genes. On the Illumina HiSeq System, the amplified TCR beta libraries were sequenced as 87-base-pair reads. In the original analysis: A later analysis tallied tens of millions of unique TCR beta chains across the 700 or so repertoires, and approximately 11 million of those chains were shared by two or more donors. To remove PCR and sequencing errors, raw reads were error-corrected and collapsed into unique sequences using a nearest-neighbor algorithm that merged closely related sequences. CDR3 sequences were aligned to IMGT reference sequences to assign V, D and J gene segments. Each retained sequence needed at least a six-nucleotide match to both a V gene segment and a J gene segment. Rearrangements were classified as productive when the CDR3 lacked stop codons and remained in frame with V and J, and all other rearrangements were classified as non-productive. CDR3 was defined by IMGT convention, running from the second conserved V-encoded cysteine to the conserved J-encoded phenylalanine. Sequences without an unambiguous match to a single V gene segment were excluded from the earlier analysis of a few hundred of the donors. An earlier analysis of under 750 of the donors called V segments functional above 56.7% productive rearrangements and segregating when the between-donor standard deviation exceeded 5%. To diagnose cytomegalovirus status from the catalog of TCR beta chain sequences, a statistical classification framework was built. A later analysis assigned V and J genes by comparing TCR nucleotide sequences with IMGT/GENE-DB human TR gene sequences. In a later analysis, CDR3 sequences and most-parsimonious VDJ recombination scenarios were assigned using the TCRdist pipeline. In a later analysis, each TCR beta chain was defined by its CDR3 amino acid sequence together with its V-gene family, and reads without a unique V-gene family were excluded. A later analysis removed roughly 590 highly shared, low-generation-probability nucleotide sequences to deal with suspected cross-contamination and a sequencing artifact. For each public chain, a later analysis derived a clonal expansion index from normalized ranks of inferred template counts within each repertoire. In a later analysis, generation probabilities were computed using a VDJ recombination model fitted to out-of-frame rearrangements, and the results were checked against IGoR. In a later analysis, hypergeometric tests were used to score TCR-TCR, TCR-HLA and TCR-CMV co-occurrence, with a repertoire-size bias correction applied to TCR pairs. In a later analysis, false discovery rates were estimated by permuting HLA or CMV assignments 20 times. In a later analysis, co-occurring TCRs were grouped using DBSCAN, with TCRdist sequence similarity added in when clustering inside HLA-allele-positive subsets. For co-occurrence clustering, repertoires with fewer than 30,000 or more than 120,000 public chains were excluded, along with roughly five repertoires with anomalous nucleotide sharing. TCRdb retrieved this table from immuneACCESS and kept in-frame rearrangements only. Not all clones are present; in checked studies, unresolved V genes account for under half, and no reason is known for the remainder. Clone size and the V and J calls come from that table; the DNA yielded D and trimming. The sample records 74,000 or so clones, about three quarters of which are singletons. The top ten hold under 3.5% of the sample.

As regards this clone: Its antigen target is currently unknown. There are no base qualities to consult, and no much larger clone falls within one base.

The CDR1 and CDR2 encoded by the germline V gene are SGHTA and FQGNSA. Germline trimming amounts to 2 bases on V and 9 bases on J, with 6 as the count of junction bases outside the gene matches. There are 15 amino acids in the CDR3, from cysteine to phenylalanine inclusive. Kept here is only the CDR3 DNA, which spans 45 bases and is read in frame from base 1. In this chain, TRBV7-2 is recombined with TRBJ2-2; 10 central nucleotides agree with TRBD2. Sequenced sample: PBMCs. The TCR originated in a man aged 45 to 65 in good health and CMV-seropositive. The DNA reads TGTGCCAGCAGCTTATCAGCGGGAGGGGGCCGGGAGCTGTTTTTT. Its product reads: CASSLSAGGGRELFF.